The source of this TCR beta chain is a study of breast tumors, draining lymph nodes, adjacent tissues. Findings of the study overall: Tumor T cell lymph node origin was a supported hypothesis, not proven. Tumor repertoires ranked between lymph nodes and nontumor tissue in diversity, with V and J gene preferences. Most tumor T cells seemingly derive from lymph node, then expand in tumor. Luminal-like breast cancer showed significantly greater tumor-nontumor repertoire similarity than basal-like breast cancer did.

Points on this clonotype: Antigen unknown. With a much larger clone just one base away, this may be a read error.

CDR1 and CDR2 (germline): MNHNY, SVGAGI (reference sequence). This CDR3 is 14 amino acids long. Between the trimmed V and J ends, which lost 11 bases and 0 bases, there was a span of 14 bases. One entry per CDR3 protein results from TCRdb running MiXCR on the multiplex PCR reads. The table has under 150,000 distinct CDR3 sequences, 21% seen once. Samples came from axillary lymph nodes draining the breast cancer. The sequencing input was axillary lymph node tissue. The chain employs TRBV6-6 and TRBJ1-3; no reliable D call. The receptor comes from a female donor with breast cancer. Some clones in this sample may be carry-over from other donors' samples. CDR3 nucleotides: TGTGCCGGCACCAAACCCCTCTCTGGAAACACCATATATTTT. Translated, it gives CAGTKPLSGNTIYF.